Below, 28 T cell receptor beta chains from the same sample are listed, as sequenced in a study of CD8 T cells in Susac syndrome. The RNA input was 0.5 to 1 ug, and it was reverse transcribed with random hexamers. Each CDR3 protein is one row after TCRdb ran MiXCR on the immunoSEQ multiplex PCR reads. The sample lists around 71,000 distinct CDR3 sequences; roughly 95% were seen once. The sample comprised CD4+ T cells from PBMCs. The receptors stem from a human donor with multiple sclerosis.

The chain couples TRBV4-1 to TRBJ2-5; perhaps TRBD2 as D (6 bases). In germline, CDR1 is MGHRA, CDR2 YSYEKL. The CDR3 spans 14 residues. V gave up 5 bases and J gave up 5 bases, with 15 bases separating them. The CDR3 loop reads CASSSPTRGETQYF. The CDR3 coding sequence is TGCGCCAGCAGCTCCCCAACCCGGGGGGAGACCCAGTACTTC.

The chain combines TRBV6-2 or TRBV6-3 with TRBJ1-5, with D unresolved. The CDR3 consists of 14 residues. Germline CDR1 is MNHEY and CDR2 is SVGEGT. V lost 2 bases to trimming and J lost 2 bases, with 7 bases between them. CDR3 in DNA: TGTGCCAGCAGTTACGAGGTTGGCAATCAGCCCCAGCATTTT. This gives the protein CASSYEVGNQPQHF.

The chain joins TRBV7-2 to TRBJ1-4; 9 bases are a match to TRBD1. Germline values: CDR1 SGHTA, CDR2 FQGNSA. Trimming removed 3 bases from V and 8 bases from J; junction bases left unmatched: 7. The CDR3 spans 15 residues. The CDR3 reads CASSLGTGWDEKLFF. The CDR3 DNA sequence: TGTGCCAGCAGCTTGGGGACAGGGTGGGACGAAAAACTGTTTTTT.

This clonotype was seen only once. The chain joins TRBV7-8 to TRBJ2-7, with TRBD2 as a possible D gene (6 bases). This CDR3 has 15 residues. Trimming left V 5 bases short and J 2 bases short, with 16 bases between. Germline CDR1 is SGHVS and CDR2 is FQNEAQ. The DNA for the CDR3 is TGTGCCAGCAGCCCCATGAGGAGGGGAACCTACGAGCAGTACTTC. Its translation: CASSPMRRGTYEQYF.

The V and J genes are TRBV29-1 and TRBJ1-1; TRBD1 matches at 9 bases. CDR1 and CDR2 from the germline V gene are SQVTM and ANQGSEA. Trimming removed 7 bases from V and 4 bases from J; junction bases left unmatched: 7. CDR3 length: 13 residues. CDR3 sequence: CSGHRGRGTEAFF. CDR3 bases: TGCAGCGGCCACAGGGGGCGCGGCACTGAAGCTTTCTTT.

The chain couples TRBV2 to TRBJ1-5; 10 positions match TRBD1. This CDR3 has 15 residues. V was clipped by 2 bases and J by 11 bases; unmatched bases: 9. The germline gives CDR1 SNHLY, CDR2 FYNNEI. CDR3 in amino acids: CASSEKDRGFASQHF. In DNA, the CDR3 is TGTGCCAGCAGTGAAAAGGACAGGGGGTTCGCGTCCCAGCATTTT.

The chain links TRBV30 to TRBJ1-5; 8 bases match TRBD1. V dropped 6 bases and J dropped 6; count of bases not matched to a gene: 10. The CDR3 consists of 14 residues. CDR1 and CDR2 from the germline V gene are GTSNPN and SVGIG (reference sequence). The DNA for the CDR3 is TGTGCCTGCGAGACAGGGGAAGGAGTTCAGCCCCAGCATTTT. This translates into CACETGEGVQPQHF.

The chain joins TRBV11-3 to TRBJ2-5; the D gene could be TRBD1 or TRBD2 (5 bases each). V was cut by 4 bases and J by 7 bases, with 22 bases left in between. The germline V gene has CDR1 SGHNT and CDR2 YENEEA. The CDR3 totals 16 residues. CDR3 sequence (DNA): TGTGCCAGCAGCTCTGTTCTAGCTTCGAAGAGGGGGACCCAGTACTTC. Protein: CASSSVLASKRGTQYF.

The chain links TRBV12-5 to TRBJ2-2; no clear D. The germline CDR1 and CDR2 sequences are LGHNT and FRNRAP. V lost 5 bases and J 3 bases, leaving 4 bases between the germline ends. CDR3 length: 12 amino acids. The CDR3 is CASGLDTGELFF. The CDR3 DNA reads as TGTGCTAGTGGTCTCGACACCGGGGAGCTGTTTTTT.

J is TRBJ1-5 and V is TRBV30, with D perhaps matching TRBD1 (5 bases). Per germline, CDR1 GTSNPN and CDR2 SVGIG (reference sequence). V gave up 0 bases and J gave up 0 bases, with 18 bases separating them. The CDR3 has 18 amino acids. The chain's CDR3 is CAWSVLPQELYSNQPQHF. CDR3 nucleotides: TGTGCCTGGAGTGTACTTCCACAGGAGCTTTATAGCAATCAGCCCCAGCATTTT.

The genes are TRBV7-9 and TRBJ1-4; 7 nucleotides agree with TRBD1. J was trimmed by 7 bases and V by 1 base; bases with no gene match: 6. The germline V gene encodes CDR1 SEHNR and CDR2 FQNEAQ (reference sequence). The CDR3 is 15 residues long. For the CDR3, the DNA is TGTGCCAGCAGCTTAGGACAGGGAGAATCTGAAAAACTGTTTTTT. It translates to CASSLGQGESEKLFF.

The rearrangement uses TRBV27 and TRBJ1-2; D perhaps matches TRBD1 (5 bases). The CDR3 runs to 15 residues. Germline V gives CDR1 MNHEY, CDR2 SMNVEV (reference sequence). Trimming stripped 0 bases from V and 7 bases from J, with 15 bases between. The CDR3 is CASSLSLAGMSGYTF. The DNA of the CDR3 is TGTGCCAGCAGTTTATCCCTGGCAGGGATGTCTGGCTACACCTTC.

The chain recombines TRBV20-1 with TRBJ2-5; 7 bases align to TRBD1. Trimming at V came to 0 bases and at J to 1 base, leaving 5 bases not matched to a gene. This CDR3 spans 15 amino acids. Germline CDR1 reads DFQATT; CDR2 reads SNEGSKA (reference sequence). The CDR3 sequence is CSARDTGTVQETQYF. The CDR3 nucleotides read TGCAGTGCTAGAGACACAGGGACAGTCCAAGAGACCCAGTACTTC.

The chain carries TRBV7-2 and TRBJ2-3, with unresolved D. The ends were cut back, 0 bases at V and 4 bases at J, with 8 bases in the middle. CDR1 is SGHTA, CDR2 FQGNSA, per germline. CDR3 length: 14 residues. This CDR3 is CASSLAHVADTQYF. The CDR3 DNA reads TGTGCCAGCAGCTTAGCCCATGTCGCAGATACGCAGTATTTT.

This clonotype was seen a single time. CDR3 protein: CASSPRGNSYNEQFF. The CDR3 nucleotides are TGTGCCAGCAGCCCACGGGGGAACTCCTACAATGAGCAGTTCTTC. This rearrangement joins TRBV9 to TRBJ2-1, with D perhaps TRBD2 (6 bases). CDR3 length: 15 residues. With 4 bases removed from V and 0 bases from J, the gap between germline ends came to 11 bases. Germline CDR1 SGDLS, CDR2 YYNGEE. Together with reference TRBV9 and TRBJ2-1, the CDR3 gives the full variable domain: DSGVTQTPKHLITATGQRVTLRCSPRSGDLSVYWYQQSLDQGLQFLIQYYNGEERAKGNILERFSAQQFPDLHSELNLSSLELGDSALYFCASSPRGNSYNEQFFGPGTRLTVL.

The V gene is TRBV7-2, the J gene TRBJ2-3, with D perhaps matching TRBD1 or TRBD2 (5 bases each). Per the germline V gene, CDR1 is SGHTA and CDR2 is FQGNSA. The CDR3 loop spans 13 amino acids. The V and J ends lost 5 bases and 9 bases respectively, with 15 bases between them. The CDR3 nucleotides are TGTGCCAGCAGCGTCCGGGACGGAGACACGCAGTATTTT. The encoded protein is CASSVRDGDTQYF.

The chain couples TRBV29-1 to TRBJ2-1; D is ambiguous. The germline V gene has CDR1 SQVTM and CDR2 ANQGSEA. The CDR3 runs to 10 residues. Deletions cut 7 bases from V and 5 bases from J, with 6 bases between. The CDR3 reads CSAKNNEQFF. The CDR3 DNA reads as TGCAGCGCCAAAAACAATGAGCAGTTCTTC.

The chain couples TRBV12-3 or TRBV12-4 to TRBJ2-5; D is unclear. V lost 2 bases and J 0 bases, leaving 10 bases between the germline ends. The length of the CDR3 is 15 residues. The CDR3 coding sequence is TGTGCCAGCAGTTTACCTGTGCAGGACCAAGAGACCCAGTACTTC. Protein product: CASSLPVQDQETQYF.

The chain's CDR3 is CASSYNGANEQFF. Written as DNA, the CDR3 is TGTGCCAGCAGTTACAATGGGGCCAATGAGCAGTTCTTC. The V gene is TRBV6-5, the J gene TRBJ2-1, with D perhaps TRBD1 (5 bases). The V end was cut by 2 bases, the J end by 6 bases, with 8 bases between. Germline lookup yields CDR1 MNHEY and CDR2 SVGAGI. The CDR3 runs 13 residues.

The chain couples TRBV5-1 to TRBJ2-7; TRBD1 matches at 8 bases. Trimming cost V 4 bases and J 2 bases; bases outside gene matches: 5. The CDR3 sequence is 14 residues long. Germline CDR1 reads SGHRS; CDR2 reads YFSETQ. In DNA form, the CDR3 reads TGCGCCAGCAGCCCCCGACAGGGGACCTACGAGCAGTACTTC. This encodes CASSPRQGTYEQYF.

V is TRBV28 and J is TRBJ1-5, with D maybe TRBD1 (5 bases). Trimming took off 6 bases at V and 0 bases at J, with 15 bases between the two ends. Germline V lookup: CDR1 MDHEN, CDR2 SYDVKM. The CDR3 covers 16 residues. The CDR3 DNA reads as TGTGCCAGCAGGGATCGGACACAGTATAGCAATCAGCCCCAGCATTTT. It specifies CASRDRTQYSNQPQHF.

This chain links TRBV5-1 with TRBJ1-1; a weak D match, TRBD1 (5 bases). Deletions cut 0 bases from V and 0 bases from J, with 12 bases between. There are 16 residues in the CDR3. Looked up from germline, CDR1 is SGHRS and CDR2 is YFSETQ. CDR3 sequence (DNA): TGCGCCAGCAGCTTGGGACAGATTACCGTGAACACTGAAGCTTTCTTT. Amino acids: CASSLGQITVNTEAFF.

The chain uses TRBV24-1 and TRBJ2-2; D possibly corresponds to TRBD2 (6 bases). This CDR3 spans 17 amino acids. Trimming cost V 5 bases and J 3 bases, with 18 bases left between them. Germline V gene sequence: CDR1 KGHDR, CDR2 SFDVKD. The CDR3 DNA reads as TGTGCCACCAGTGCCCGGGGGTCGGGGATTGACACCGGGGAGCTGTTTTTT. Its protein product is CATSARGSGIDTGELFF.

CDR3 amino acids: CASSSRLAGGYEQYF. The CDR3 DNA reads TGTGCCAGCAGTTCCCGACTAGCGGGGGGCTACGAGCAGTACTTC. V usage is TRBV27 and J usage is TRBJ2-7; 13 bases line up with TRBD2. V lost 4 bases and J lost 3; bases outside the gene matches: 3. The CDR3 has 15 amino acids. The germline CDR1 and CDR2 sequences are MNHEY and SMNVEV (reference sequence).

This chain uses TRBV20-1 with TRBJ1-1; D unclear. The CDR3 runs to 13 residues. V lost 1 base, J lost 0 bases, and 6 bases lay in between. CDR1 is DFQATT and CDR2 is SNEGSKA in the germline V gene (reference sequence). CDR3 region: CSARGNVNTEAFF. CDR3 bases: TGCAGTGCTAGAGGAAATGTGAACACTGAAGCTTTCTTT.

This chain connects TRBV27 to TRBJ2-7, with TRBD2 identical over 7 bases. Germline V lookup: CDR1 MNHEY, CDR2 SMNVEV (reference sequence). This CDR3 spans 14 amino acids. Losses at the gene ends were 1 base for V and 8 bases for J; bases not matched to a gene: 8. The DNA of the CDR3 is TGTGCCAGCAGTTTATTGGGACTACAAGCGAAGCAGTACTTC. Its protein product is CASSLLGLQAKQYF.

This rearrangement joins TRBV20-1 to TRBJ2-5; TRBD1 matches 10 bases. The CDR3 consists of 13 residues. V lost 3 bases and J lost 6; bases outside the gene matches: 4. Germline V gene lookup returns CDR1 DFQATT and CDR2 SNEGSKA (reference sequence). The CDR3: CSASDRGLQTQYF. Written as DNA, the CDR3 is TGCAGTGCTAGTGACAGGGGGCTACAGACCCAGTACTTC.

CDR3 sequence reads: CAISERQDFYNSPLHF. CDR3 DNA: TGTGCCATCAGTGAAAGACAGGATTTCTATAATTCACCCCTCCACTTT. V and J are TRBV10-3 and TRBJ1-6; TRBD1 might be the D (6 bases). Between the trimmed V and J ends, which lost 3 bases and 3 bases, there was a span of 12 bases. Germline values: CDR1 ENHRY, CDR2 SYGVKD. This CDR3 region has 16 residues.